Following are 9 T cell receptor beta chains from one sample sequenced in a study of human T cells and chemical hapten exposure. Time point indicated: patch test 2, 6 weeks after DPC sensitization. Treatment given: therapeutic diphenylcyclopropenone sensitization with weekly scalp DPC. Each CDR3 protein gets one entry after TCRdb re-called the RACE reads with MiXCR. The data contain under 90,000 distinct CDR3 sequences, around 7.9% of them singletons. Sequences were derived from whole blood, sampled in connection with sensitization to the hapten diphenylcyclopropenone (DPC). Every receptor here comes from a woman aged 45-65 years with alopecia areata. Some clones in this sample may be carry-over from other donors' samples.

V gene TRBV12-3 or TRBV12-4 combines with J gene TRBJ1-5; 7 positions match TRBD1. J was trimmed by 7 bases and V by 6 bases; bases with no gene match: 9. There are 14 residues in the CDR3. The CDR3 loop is CASSRYRGSQPQHF. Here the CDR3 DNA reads TGTGCCAGCAGCCGCTACAGGGGATCCCAGCCCCAGCATTTT.

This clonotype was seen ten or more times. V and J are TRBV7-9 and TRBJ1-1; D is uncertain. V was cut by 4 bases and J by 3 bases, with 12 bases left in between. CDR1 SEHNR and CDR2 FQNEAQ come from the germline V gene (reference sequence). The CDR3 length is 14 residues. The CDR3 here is CASSSPGRDTEAFF. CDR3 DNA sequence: TGTGCCAGCAGCTCTCCCGGACGGGACACTGAAGCTTTCTTT.

CDR3 protein: CASSLSGGVAYEQYF. In DNA, the CDR3 is TGTGCCAGCAGCTTAAGCGGGGGGGTCGCCTACGAGCAGTACTTC. The V and J genes are TRBV13 and TRBJ2-7; 10 nucleotides align to TRBD2. The CDR3 consists of 15 residues. Germline CDR1 is PRHDT and CDR2 is FYEKMQ (reference sequence). J lost 2 bases, V lost 2 bases, and 3 bases had no gene match.

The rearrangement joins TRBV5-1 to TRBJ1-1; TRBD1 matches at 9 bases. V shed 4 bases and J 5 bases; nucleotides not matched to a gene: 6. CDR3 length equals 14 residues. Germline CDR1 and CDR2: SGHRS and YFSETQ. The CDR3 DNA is TGCGCCAGCAGCCAGGACAGGGGAGGGACTGAAGCTTTCTTT. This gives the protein CASSQDRGGTEAFF. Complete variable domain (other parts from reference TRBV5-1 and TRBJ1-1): KAGVTQTPRYLIKTRGQQVTLSCSPISGHRSVSWYQQTPGQGLQFLFEYFSETQRNKGNFPGRFSGRQFSNSRSEMNVSTLELGDSALYLCASSQDRGGTEAFFGQGTRLTVV.

This CDR3 is CASSQDHGANYEQYF. In DNA form, the CDR3 reads TGCGCCAGCAGCCAAGATCACGGAGCTAACTACGAGCAGTACTTC. This sequence joins TRBV4-3 and TRBJ2-7; no clear D. CDR1 is LGHNA, CDR2 YSLEER, per germline. With 0 bases removed from V and 3 bases from J, the gap between germline ends came to 12 bases. The CDR3 spans 15 residues.

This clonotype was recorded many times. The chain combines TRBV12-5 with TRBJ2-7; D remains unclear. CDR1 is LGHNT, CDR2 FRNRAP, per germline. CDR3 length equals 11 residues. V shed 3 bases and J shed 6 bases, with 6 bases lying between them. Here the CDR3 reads CASGLGSEQYF. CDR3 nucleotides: TGTGCTAGTGGTTTAGGGTCCGAGCAGTACTTC.

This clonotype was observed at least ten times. CDR3 bases: TGCAGCGTTGAAACGGGCTATTCGCGGGGCTACACCTTC. The encoded protein is CSVETGYSRGYTF. The rearrangement joins TRBV29-1 to TRBJ1-2; D ambiguous. CDR3 length: 13 amino acids. The V end lost 2 bases, the J end lost 8 bases, and 15 bases lay between the germline ends. Looked up from germline, CDR1 is SQVTM and CDR2 is ANQGSEA.

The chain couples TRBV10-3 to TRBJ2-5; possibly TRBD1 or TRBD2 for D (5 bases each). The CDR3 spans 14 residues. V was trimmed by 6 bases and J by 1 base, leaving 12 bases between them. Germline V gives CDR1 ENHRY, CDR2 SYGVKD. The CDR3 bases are TGTGCCATCAGGTCCCCAGGGACCCAAGAGACCCAGTACTTC. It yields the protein CAIRSPGTQETQYF.

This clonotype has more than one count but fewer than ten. In nucleotides, the CDR3 is TGTGCCAGCAGCGAAACACGACAGGCAACTAATGAAAAACTGTTTTTT. Protein: CASSETRQATNEKLFF. The gene calls are TRBV2 and TRBJ1-4; a weak D match, TRBD1 (6 bases). Germline-derived CDR1 and CDR2 are SNHLY and FYNNEI. Trimming left V 6 bases short and J 0 bases short, with 14 bases between. The CDR3 length is 16 residues.